The rows below give T cell receptor beta chains drawn from one sample of a study of technical replicates of blood from a handful of donors. Here immunoSEQ multiplex PCR was the method, and the copy in TCRdb shows in-frame clones only, minus some. The sample holds over 50,000 clones, roughly 86% seen once. Specimen: PBMCs. The receptor source for this set is a human donor in good health. Some clones in this sample may be carry-over from other donors' samples. Each CDR3 is given with its conserved first and last residue. The D gene is left open where the match is weak. Only part of the rows carry a size: once, few, many, or a class if the clone is expanded.

CDR3,DNA,D,size,J,V
CASGGQANTGELFF,TGCGCCAGCGGGGGACAGGCGAACACCGGGGAGCTGTTTTTT,TRBD1,.,TRBJ2-2,TRBV10-2
CASSLWSEETQYF,TGTGCCAGCAGCCTCTGGTCGGAAGAGACCCAGTACTTC,.,.,TRBJ2-5,TRBV11-2
CASSQVGTGAPPNTGELFF,TGCGCCAGCAGCCAAGTAGGGACAGGCGCGCCCCCGAACACCGGGGAGCTGTTTTTT,TRBD1,.,TRBJ2-2,TRBV4-3
CASGGNTGELFF,TGTGCCAGCGGCGGAAACACCGGGGAGCTGTTTTTT,.,.,TRBJ2-2,TRBV6-4
CASSEDRGNIQYF,TGTGCCAGCAGTGAAGATAGGGGTAACATTCAGTACTTC,.,.,TRBJ2-4,TRBV2
CASSRAGSSGNTIYF,TGCGCCAGCAGCCGGGCGGGGAGCTCTGGAAACACCATATATTTT,.,.,TRBJ1-3,TRBV4-1
CASSFSSGSEQYF,TGTGCCAGCAGCTTTTCTAGCGGGAGCGAGCAGTACTTC,TRBD2,.,TRBJ2-7,TRBV11-2
CASSPRSGRGGISEQFF,TGTGCCAGCTCACCACGCTCGGGTCGGGGTGGGATAAGTGAGCAGTTCTTC,.,.,TRBJ2-1,TRBV18
CASSPSTNNQGDEQFF,TGCGCCAGCAGCCCGAGTACTAATAACCAGGGCGATGAGCAGTTCTTC,.,.,TRBJ2-1,TRBV5-1
CASSQDSRGYTF,TGTGCCAGCAGCCAAGATAGTCGCGGCTACACCTTC,.,.,TRBJ1-2,TRBV14
CASSLTSQAETQYF,TGTGCCAGCAGCTTAACTTCTCAGGCCGAGACCCAGTACTTC,.,.,TRBJ2-5,TRBV7-3
CASSRAYKEEKAFF,TGTGCCAGCAGTAGGGCCTATAAGGAGGAAAAAGCTTTCTTT,.,.,TRBJ1-1,TRBV2
CASKLWEGSTYNSPLHF,TGTGCCAGTAAATTATGGGAGGGATCCACCTATAATTCACCCCTCCACTTT,.,.,TRBJ1-6,TRBV7-9
CSVRGQEGPQYF,TGCAGCGTGCGGGGACAGGAGGGGCCGCAGTACTTC,TRBD1,.,TRBJ2-7,TRBV29-1
CASSSTGDTHNEQFF,TGTGCCAGCAGCTCCACAGGGGACACTCACAATGAGCAGTTCTTC,TRBD1,.,TRBJ2-1,TRBV7-9
CASSQAGLPDYGYTF,TGTGCCAGCAGCCAGGCTGGCTTACCCGACTATGGCTACACCTTC,.,.,TRBJ1-2,TRBV7-2
CASSLVTGRNTGELFF,TGTGCCAGCAGCTTAGTGACAGGTCGGAACACCGGGGAGCTGTTTTTT,.,once,TRBJ2-2,TRBV7-2
CASSLSGEGYTF,TGTGCCAGCAGCTTATCGGGTGAGGGCTACACCTTC,.,.,TRBJ1-2,TRBV11-2
CASSLIGGMDTQYF,TGTGCCAGCAGCTTAATAGGCGGGATGGATACGCAGTATTTT,.,.,TRBJ2-3,TRBV7-3
CASRGGQGLEQYF,TGTGCCAGCAGGGGGGGACAGGGCCTCGAGCAGTACTTC,TRBD1,.,TRBJ2-7,TRBV6-1
CASSEGLAGGPYYNEQFF,TGTGCCAGCAGCGAGGGACTAGCGGGAGGGCCTTATTACAATGAGCAGTTCTTC,.,.,TRBJ2-1,TRBV21-1
CASSPRTGPNSNYGYTF,TGTGCCAGTAGTCCCCGGACAGGGCCGAATTCTAACTATGGCTACACCTTC,TRBD1,.,TRBJ1-2,TRBV19
CAWSVDRAKNIQYF,TGTGCCTGGAGTGTAGACAGGGCCAAAAACATTCAGTACTTC,.,.,TRBJ2-4,TRBV30
CASTIGGTQYF,TGCGCCAGCACGATTGGGGGGACGCAGTATTTT,.,once,TRBJ2-3,TRBV5-1
CASTPTPTTGNTIYF,TGTGCCAGCACCCCGACACCCACGACTGGAAACACCATATATTTT,.,.,TRBJ1-3,TRBV6-5
CASLKGANTEAFF,TGCGCCAGCCTTAAGGGAGCGAACACTGAAGCTTTCTTT,.,.,TRBJ1-1,TRBV5-1
CASSLAWTGSSYEQYF,TGCGCCAGCAGCTTGGCCTGGACAGGGAGCTCCTACGAGCAGTACTTC,TRBD1,.,TRBJ2-7,TRBV5-1
CASSVAANNSPLHF,TGTGCCAGCAGCGTAGCCGCGAATAATTCACCCCTCCACTTT,.,.,TRBJ1-6,TRBV9
CASSDGAGEKLFF,TGCGCCAGCAGCGACGGAGCGGGGGAAAAACTGTTTTTT,.,.,TRBJ1-4,TRBV5-1
CASSLGLAGPRGANVLTF,TGTGCCAGCAGCTTAGGACTAGCGGGACCACGTGGGGCCAACGTCCTGACTTTC,TRBD2,.,TRBJ2-6,TRBV11-2
CASSRPQTGPTYEQYF,TGTGCCAGCAGCCGACCCCAGACAGGTCCGACCTACGAGCAGTACTTC,.,once,TRBJ2-7,TRBV7-9
CASSLGVAGGHSDTQYF,TGTGCCAGCAGCTTAGGAGTAGCGGGGGGGCATTCGGATACGCAGTATTTT,TRBD2,.,TRBJ2-3,TRBV11-2
CASSPTGGTGELFF,TGTGCCAGCAGCCCCACGGGCGGGACCGGGGAGCTGTTTTTT,.,.,TRBJ2-2,TRBV11-1
CASSLVAGALTGELFF,TGTGCCAGCAGCTTGGTGGCAGGGGCTTTAACCGGGGAGCTGTTTTTT,.,once,TRBJ2-2,TRBV7-2
CASSTTGTVRLSGANVLTF,TGTGCCAGCAGCACAACCGGGACAGTCCGCCTCTCTGGGGCCAACGTCCTGACTTTC,TRBD1,.,TRBJ2-6,TRBV7-3
CASSLVAGVGSEQFF,TGTGCCAGCAGCTTGGTTGCGGGAGTAGGAAGTGAGCAGTTCTTC,TRBD2,.,TRBJ2-1,TRBV5-4
CASSPTVSWETQYF,TGCGCCAGCAGCCCTACGGTCTCCTGGGAGACCCAGTACTTC,.,.,TRBJ2-5,TRBV5-1
CASLQGAGSPLHF,TGTGCCAGTTTACAGGGGGCTGGTTCACCCCTCCACTTT,TRBD1,once,TRBJ1-6,TRBV30
CASSYSQNTEAFF,TGTGCCAGCAGTTACTCTCAGAACACTGAAGCTTTCTTT,.,.,TRBJ1-1,TRBV6-6
CAWSTPGYEQYF,TGTGCCTGGAGTACCCCCGGCTACGAGCAGTACTTC,.,.,TRBJ2-7,TRBV30
CASSFGQMNTEAFF,TGTGCCAGCAGCTTTGGTCAGATGAACACTGAAGCTTTCTTT,.,.,TRBJ1-1,TRBV7-8
CARSLSVEGASGRSSYEQYF,TGTGCCAGAAGCTTGTCCGTAGAAGGGGCTAGCGGGAGGAGCTCCTACGAGCAGTACTTC,TRBD2,.,TRBJ2-7,TRBV5-3
CSVEDPSRQRLDF,TGCAGCGTTGAAGATCCTAGCAGGCAACGTTTGGATTTT,.,.,TRBJ2-3,TRBV29-1
CASSAAGETQYF,TGTGCCAGCTCCGCCGCGGGAGAGACCCAGTACTTC,.,once,TRBJ2-5,TRBV7-8
CSATSSSSTDTQYF,TGCAGCGCTACCTCTAGCAGTAGCACAGATACGCAGTATTTT,.,.,TRBJ2-3,TRBV29-1
CAWSATDLSYEQYF,TGTGCCTGGAGTGCGACGGACTTGTCCTACGAGCAGTACTTC,.,.,TRBJ2-7,TRBV30
CASSHGRGLEKLFF,TGTGCCAGCAGCCATGGGAGGGGGTTGGAAAAACTGTTTTTT,.,.,TRBJ1-4,TRBV9